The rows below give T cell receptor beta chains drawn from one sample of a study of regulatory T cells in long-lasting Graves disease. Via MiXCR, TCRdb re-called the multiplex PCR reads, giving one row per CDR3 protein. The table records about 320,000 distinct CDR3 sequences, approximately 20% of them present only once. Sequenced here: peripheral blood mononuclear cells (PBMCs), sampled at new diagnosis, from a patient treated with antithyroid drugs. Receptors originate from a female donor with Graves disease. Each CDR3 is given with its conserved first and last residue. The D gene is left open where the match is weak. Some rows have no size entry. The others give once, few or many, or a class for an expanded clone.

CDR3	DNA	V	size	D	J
CASSRAEQETQYF	TGTGCCAGCAGTCGTGCAGAACAAGAGACCCAGTACTTC	TRBV6-2/TRBV6-3	many	.	TRBJ2-5
CASRPDRGRSEAFF	TGTGCCAGCAGGCCAGACAGGGGGCGGAGTGAAGCTTTCTTT	TRBV28	many	TRBD1	TRBJ1-1
CASSTGTSGNFNEQFF	TGTGCCAGCAGCACCGGGACTAGCGGGAACTTCAATGAGCAGTTCTTC	TRBV7-2	.	TRBD2	TRBJ2-1
CSANTRERNNYGYTF	TGCAGTGCTAACACCCGGGAGCGAAATAACTATGGCTACACCTTC	TRBV20-1	many	.	TRBJ1-2
CSGVSGGSETQYF	TGCAGCGGGGTGTCGGGGGGCTCAGAGACCCAGTACTTC	TRBV20-1	few	.	TRBJ2-5
CASSASPPGPDTQYF	TGTGCCAGTAGTGCCTCACCCCCCGGGCCAGATACGCAGTATTTT	TRBV19	many	.	TRBJ2-3
CAISARGTEGAGANVLTF	TGTGCCATCAGTGCTCGAGGGACGGAGGGAGCTGGGGCCAACGTCCTGACTTTC	TRBV10-3	many	.	TRBJ2-6
CASSLEVNTGELFF	TGTGCCAGCAGCTTAGAAGTGAACACCGGGGAGCTGTTTTTT	TRBV11-2	many	.	TRBJ2-2
CASSTPSGMGETQYF	TGTGCCAGCAGCACCCCTAGCGGGATGGGGGAGACCCAGTACTTC	TRBV11-2	many	TRBD2	TRBJ2-5
CASSSNRGRRQPQHF	TGTGCCAGTAGTTCAAACAGGGGCCGGAGACAGCCCCAGCATTTT	TRBV19	few	TRBD1	TRBJ1-5
CATSEPTYGYTF	TGTGCCACCAGTGAACCGACCTATGGCTACACCTTC	TRBV24-1	.	.	TRBJ1-2
CASSLGTSGRSGGANVLTF	TGTGCCAGCAGCTTAGGGACTAGCGGGAGGAGTGGTGGGGCCAACGTCCTGACTTTC	TRBV7-9	.	TRBD2	TRBJ2-6
CASSYSRAEEVLGLAGGGVERYF	TGTGCCAGCAGTTATTCTCGAGCGGAGGAAGTCCTAGGACTAGCGGGAGGAGGTGTCGAGCGGTACTTC	TRBV6-5	.	TRBD2	TRBJ2-7
CASRPFSGSFEGQETQYF	TGTGCCAGCAGACCATTTAGCGGGAGCTTTGAGGGGCAAGAGACCCAGTACTTC	TRBV6-1	.	TRBD2	TRBJ2-5
CASSSSLALAGGMSYNEQFF	TGTGCCAGCAGCTCGTCTTTGGCCTTAGCGGGAGGTATGTCCTACAATGAGCAGTTCTTC	TRBV7-9	many	TRBD2	TRBJ2-1
CSAKNGAQGSEPQHF	TGCAGTGCCAAGAACGGGGCACAGGGGAGTGAGCCCCAGCATTTT	TRBV20-1	few	TRBD1	TRBJ1-5
CASSDYRVLGGELFF	TGTGCCAGCAGTGATTACAGGGTTTTAGGCGGGGAGCTGTTTTTT	TRBV6-1	many	.	TRBJ2-2
CASSLSRHTNEQFF	TGTGCCAGCAGCTTAAGCAGACACACTAATGAGCAGTTCTTC	TRBV7-3	.	.	TRBJ2-1
CASSRTSGNGELFF	TGTGCCAGCAGTCGGACTAGCGGGAATGGGGAGCTGTTTTTT	TRBV2	.	TRBD2	TRBJ2-2
CSAKIDTQYF	TGCAGTGCTAAAATAGATACGCAGTATTTT	TRBV20-1	many	.	TRBJ2-3
CASSFRGRVDEQYF	TGTGCCAGCAGTTTCCGAGGGAGGGTGGACGAGCAGTACTTC	TRBV12-3/TRBV12-4	many	TRBD2	TRBJ2-7
CASSVTRWGEKLFF	TGCGCCAGCAGTGTAACGCGCTGGGGGGAAAAACTGTTTTTT	TRBV5-1	.	.	TRBJ1-4
CASSIIGELRYGYTF	TGTGCCAGTAGTATTATAGGGGAGTTGAGGTATGGCTACACCTTC	TRBV19	few	.	TRBJ1-2
CASSVGQGASETQYF	TGTGCCAGCAGCGTGGGACAGGGGGCTTCAGAGACCCAGTACTTC	TRBV9	few	TRBD1	TRBJ2-5
CASSSYQGSYGYTF	TGTGCCAGCAGCTCCTATCAGGGGTCCTATGGCTACACCTTC	TRBV7-9	.	.	TRBJ1-2
CSASPGTGANYEQYF	TGCAGTGCTAGTCCCGGGACAGGGGCCAACTACGAGCAGTACTTC	TRBV20-1	many	TRBD1	TRBJ2-7
CASSYSTDRSAGELFF	TGTGCCAGCAGTTACTCAACCGACAGATCGGCCGGGGAGCTGTTTTTT	TRBV6-5	many	.	TRBJ2-2
CASSRLRVGGYETQYF	TGTGCCAGCAGCCGTCTGAGGGTCGGTGGGTATGAGACCCAGTACTTC	TRBV11-1	.	.	TRBJ2-5
CASSSGLAGGVHNEQFF	TGCGCCAGCAGCTCGGGACTAGCGGGAGGCGTTCACAATGAGCAGTTCTTC	TRBV5-1	.	TRBD2	TRBJ2-1
CASSLCPYCIQGTANNEKLFF	TGTGCCAGCAGCCTGTGCCCTTACTGCATTCAGGGGACTGCGAATAATGAAAAACTGTTTTTT	TRBV7-3	many	.	TRBJ1-4
CATSENSGGDTGELFF	TGTGCCACCAGTGAAAACTCGGGAGGAGACACCGGGGAGCTGTTTTTT	TRBV24-1	few	TRBD2	TRBJ2-2
CSVGPRHVKLGYTF	TGCAGCGTGGGACCCCGACACGTCAAGTTGGGCTACACCTTC	TRBV29-1	few	.	TRBJ1-2